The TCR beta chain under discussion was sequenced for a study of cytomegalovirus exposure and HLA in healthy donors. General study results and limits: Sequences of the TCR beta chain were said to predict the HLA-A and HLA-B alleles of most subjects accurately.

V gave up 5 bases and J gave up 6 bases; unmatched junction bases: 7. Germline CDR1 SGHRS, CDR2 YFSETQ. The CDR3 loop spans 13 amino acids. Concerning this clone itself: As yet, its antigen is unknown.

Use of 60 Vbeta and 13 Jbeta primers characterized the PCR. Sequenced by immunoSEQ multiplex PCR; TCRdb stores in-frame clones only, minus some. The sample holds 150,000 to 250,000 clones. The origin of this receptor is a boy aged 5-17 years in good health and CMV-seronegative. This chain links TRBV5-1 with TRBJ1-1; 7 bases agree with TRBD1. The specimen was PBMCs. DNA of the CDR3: TGCGCCAGCAGTAGAGGGGGCGCGCCTGAAGCTTTCTTT. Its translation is CASSRGGAPEAFF.